This T cell receptor (beta chain) was obtained from a study of CD8+ T cells in alopecia areata. Across the whole study: The drug, oral tofacitinib, was given to treated patients at 5 to 10 mg twice daily. Tofacitinib therapy lasting 6 to 18 months was followed by 6 months off drug.

Overall study results and limits: Higher clonality and more expanded CD8+ clones appeared in lesional than normal scalp. Scalp sequencing also captures normal skin's resident alphabeta T cells.

CDR1 and CDR2 (germline): LNHDA, SQIVND (reference sequence). This CDR3 has 15 residues. V shed 5 bases and J shed 2 bases, with 15 bases lying between them. With respect to this clone: Its antigen is undetermined.

RNA was isolated and reverse transcribed to cDNA, the sequencing template. The data were produced by immunoSEQ multiplex PCR, yet TCRdb's version contains in-frame clones alone and is incomplete. The table has about 56,000 clones, around 96% seen once; the top ten hold around 25%. The source of this sequence is a human donor with alopecia areata. The V call is TRBV19, the J call TRBJ1-1, with D perhaps TRBD1 (5 bases). The specimen was CD8+ T cells sorted from blood, collected at week 0. CDR3 loop: CASSQGGGVNTEAFF. CDR3 DNA sequence: TGTGCCAGTAGTCAAGGCGGAGGGGTTAACACTGAAGCTTTCTTT.